These 24 T cell receptor beta chains were all obtained from the same sample, sequenced in a study of T cell responses to AZD1222 COVID-19 vaccine. Clones were read by immunoSEQ multiplex PCR, and TCRdb kept only the in-frame ones, dropping some. The table lists approximately 80,000 clones, 80% to 90% of them singletons. Material: peripheral blood, obtained 28 days after the second AZD1222 dose. The receptors stem from an adult who received the AZD1222 COVID-19 vaccine.

The rearrangement joins TRBV19 to TRBJ2-1, with D possibly being TRBD1 (6 bases). The CDR3 is 14 amino acids. The germline gives CDR1 LNHDA, CDR2 SQIVND (reference sequence). Trimming removed 7 bases from V and 2 bases from J, with 12 bases in between. The CDR3 is CASTPRGPYNEQFF. The DNA of the CDR3 is TGTGCCAGTACCCCCAGGGGTCCCTACAATGAGCAGTTCTTC.

The V call is TRBV5-1, the J call TRBJ1-2; 7 nucleotides agree with TRBD1. The V segment lost 5 bases and the J segment 3 bases; nucleotides outside the gene matches: 7. CDR1 is SGHRS, CDR2 YFSETQ, per germline. The CDR3 runs 14 residues. CDR3 coding DNA: TGCGCCAGCAGTACCAGGGGGGAGGACTATGGCTACACCTTC. Its translation is CASSTRGEDYGYTF.

This chain joins TRBV30 and TRBJ2-2; no definite D call. This CDR3 spans 11 amino acids. The V and J ends lost 1 base and 11 bases respectively, with 8 bases between them. Germline assignment: CDR1 GTSNPN and CDR2 SVGIG (reference sequence). The CDR3, as DNA: TGTGCCTGGAGTGAGCCAACTGAGCTGTTTTTT. Residues: CAWSEPTELFF.

The chain employs TRBV5-6 and TRBJ1-2, with a possible D match to TRBD1 (5 bases). The germline V and J ends were trimmed by 2 bases and 2 bases, with 13 bases remaining between them. Germline V gene data show CDR1 as SGHDT and CDR2 as YYEEEE. This CDR3 is built from 15 residues. CDR3 nucleotides: TGTGCCAGCAGCTTCGTATCAGGGCGAAACTATGGCTACACCTTC. This codes for CASSFVSGRNYGYTF.

CDR3 DNA: TGTGCCAGCAGCCATGACAGTAACACTGAAGCTTTCTTT. Translated: CASSHDSNTEAFF. This chain connects TRBV7-3 to TRBJ1-1; D possibly corresponds to TRBD1 (5 bases). The germline gives CDR1 SGHTA, CDR2 FQGTGA. The CDR3 consists of 13 residues. Trimming removed 5 bases from V and 2 bases from J, with 9 bases in between.

The J gene is TRBJ1-1, the V gene TRBV5-4, with D uncertain. The germline V and J ends were trimmed by 0 bases and 4 bases, with 13 bases remaining between them. Germline CDR1 reads SGHNT; CDR2 reads YYREEE (reference sequence). There are 15 residues in the CDR3. The CDR3 bases are TGTGCCAGCAGCTTGGTGGCAGGACCCGGCACTGAAGCTTTCTTT. Its translation: CASSLVAGPGTEAFF.

The rearrangement joins TRBV7-3 to TRBJ2-7; 8 bases match TRBD2. The V gene's germline CDR1 is SGHTA and CDR2 FQGTGA. The length of the CDR3 is 14 residues. V gave up 5 bases and J gave up 7 bases; unmatched junction bases: 10. As DNA, the CDR3 is TGTGCCAGCAGCCTCCACCCAGCGGGGGCGGAGCAGTACTTC. Translation: CASSLHPAGAEQYF.

This rearrangement joins TRBV27 to TRBJ1-6; 8 bases match TRBD1. Germline CDR1 is MNHEY and CDR2 is SMNVEV (reference sequence). The CDR3 sequence is 13 residues long. V was pared by 2 bases and J by 10 bases, with 1 base of the junction left unmatched. Here the CDR3 reads CASSLTGGSPLHF. The CDR3 coding sequence is TGTGCCAGCAGTTTAACAGGGGGGTCACCCCTCCACTTT.

The rearrangement uses TRBV28 and TRBJ2-2; D gene uncertain. Germline assignment: CDR1 MDHEN and CDR2 SYDVKM. The CDR3 loop spans 13 amino acids. V was cut by 1 base and J by 6 bases, with 6 bases left in between. Here the CDR3 reads CASSLSRAGELFF. The CDR3 DNA is TGTGCCAGCAGTTTATCCAGAGCCGGGGAGCTGTTTTTT.

The rearrangement links TRBV7-6 to TRBJ2-1, with a weak D call TRBD1 (6 bases). Germline CDR1 is SGHVS and CDR2 is FNYEAQ. The CDR3 is 15 residues long. V gave up 5 bases and J gave up 8 bases, with 19 bases separating them. The DNA for the CDR3 is TGTGCCAGCAGCCCTCGTACAGGGATTTTCGATGAGCAGTTCTTC. This codes for CASSPRTGIFDEQFF. The whole variable domain, remainder taken from reference TRBV7-6 and TRBJ2-1, is GAGVSQSPRYKVTKRGQDVALRCDPISGHVSLYWYRQALGQGPEFLTYFNYEAQQDKSGLPNDRFSAERPEGSISTLTIQRTEQRDSAMYRCASSPRTGIFDEQFFGPGTRLTVL.

The chain combines TRBV28 with TRBJ2-1; weak D call: TRBD1 (5 bases). From germline, CDR1 is MDHEN and CDR2 SYDVKM. The CDR3 contains 12 residues. V lost 5 bases to trimming and J lost 15 bases, with 17 bases between them. The CDR3 loop is CASSLNRVRGFF. In nucleotides, the CDR3 is TGTGCCAGCAGTCTTAACCGGGTTAGGGGGTTCTTC.

This chain connects TRBV19 to TRBJ1-5; no clear D gene. Germline loops: CDR1 LNHDA, CDR2 SQIVND (reference sequence). With 1 base removed from V and 7 bases from J, the gap between germline ends came to 2 bases. This CDR3 is built from 11 residues. Here the CDR3 DNA reads TGTGCCAGTAGTATAGGACAGCCCCAGCATTTT. Amino acids: CASSIGQPQHF.

This clone was counted only a few times. The chain carries TRBV5-4 and TRBJ1-2; D perhaps matches TRBD1 (6 bases). CDR1 is SGHNT and CDR2 is YYREEE in the germline V gene (reference sequence). V lost 0 bases to trimming and J lost 8 bases, with 14 bases between them. This CDR3 is 14 amino acids long. DNA for the CDR3: TGTGCCAGCAGCTTGGGGCAGGGGCTGGGCGGCTACACCTTC. Translated: CASSLGQGLGGYTF.

DNA of the CDR3: TGTGCCAGCAGTTTTGGGTTCGAGGGGGGGAATGGCTACACCTTC. The encoded protein is CASSFGFEGGNGYTF. The rearrangement uses TRBV27 and TRBJ1-2; a weak D match, TRBD1 (6 bases). This CDR3 is 15 amino acids long. The V end was cut by 3 bases, the J end by 6 bases, with 17 bases between. Germline CDR1 reads MNHEY; CDR2 reads SMNVEV (reference sequence).

The chain is built from TRBV11-2 and TRBJ1-2, with D unresolved. V was cut by 1 base and J by 1 base, with 4 bases left in between. Germline V gene sequence: CDR1 SGHAT, CDR2 FQNNGV. The CDR3 covers 13 residues. The CDR3 DNA follows: TGTGCCAGCAGCTTAGGCAGTAACTATGGCTACACCTTC. It is translated as CASSLGSNYGYTF.

The chain couples TRBV3-1 (or the pseudogene TRBV3-2) to TRBJ1-6, with 9 bases fitting TRBD1. V was pared by 0 bases and J by 10 bases, with 10 bases of the junction left unmatched. CDR1 is LGHDT, CDR2 YNNKEL, per germline (reference sequence). The CDR3 covers 17 residues. The CDR3: CASSQEIPGTGSSPLHF. CDR3 DNA sequence: TGTGCCAGCAGCCAAGAAATTCCCGGGACAGGGTCCTCACCCCTCCACTTT.

V usage is TRBV19 and J usage is TRBJ1-4; no firm D call. This CDR3 has 15 residues. Trimming pared 3 bases from V and 8 bases from J, leaving 16 bases between. The germline V gene has CDR1 LNHDA and CDR2 SQIVND (reference sequence). The CDR3 loop reads CASSIEAQKYEKLFF. CDR3 coding DNA: TGTGCCAGTAGTATCGAGGCACAGAAATACGAAAAACTGTTTTTT.

The V call is TRBV7-2, the J call TRBJ1-1; D gene ambiguous. Trimming took off 3 bases at V and 1 base at J, with 9 bases between the two ends. The CDR3 loop spans 14 amino acids. Germline V lookup: CDR1 SGHTA, CDR2 FQGNSA. This CDR3 reads CASSLGSQNTEAFF. The CDR3 nucleotides are TGTGCCAGCAGCTTGGGCAGCCAGAACACTGAAGCTTTCTTT.

V and J are TRBV10-1 and TRBJ1-2; no reliable D call. Trimming removed 4 bases from V and 2 bases from J, with 8 bases in between. This CDR3 is built from 13 residues. Looked up from germline, CDR1 is WNHNN and CDR2 is SYGVQD (reference sequence). The CDR3 bases are TGCGCCAGCAGTGGACCGAAAAACTATGGCTACACCTTC. Amino acids: CASSGPKNYGYTF.

This clone was seen once. This chain links TRBV3-1 (or the pseudogene TRBV3-2) with TRBJ1-5; 8 bases agree with TRBD1. V trimming: 2 bases; J trimming: 2 bases; junction bases outside the gene matches: 2. This CDR3 has 15 residues. Germline V lookup: CDR1 LGHDT, CDR2 YNNKEL (reference sequence). CDR3 nucleotide sequence: TGTGCCAGCAGCCAAAGGGGACAGGGCAATCAGCCCCAGCATTTT. Protein sequence: CASSQRGQGNQPQHF.

The rearrangement joins TRBV10-3 to TRBJ2-2; TRBD2 matches 8 bases. J gave up 2 bases and V 3 bases, and 5 bases lay outside the gene matches. This CDR3 has 16 amino acids. Germline-derived CDR1 and CDR2 are ENHRY and SYGVKD. The CDR3 spells CAISEGLAGNTGELFF. In nucleotides, the CDR3 is TGTGCCATCAGTGAAGGGCTAGCGGGTAACACCGGGGAGCTGTTTTTT.

The chain links TRBV5-1 to TRBJ1-4; weak D call: TRBD1 (6 bases). Germline V gene lookup returns CDR1 SGHRS and CDR2 YFSETQ. Between the trimmed V and J ends, which lost 3 bases and 5 bases, there was a span of 11 bases. The CDR3 runs to 14 residues. CDR3 DNA: TGCGCCAGCAGCTGGGACATAGAAAATGAAAAACTGTTTTTT. Translating it yields CASSWDIENEKLFF.

The rearrangement uses TRBV28 and TRBJ2-7; possibly TRBD1 for D (6 bases). Looked up from germline, CDR1 is MDHEN and CDR2 is SYDVKM. V lost 5 bases to trimming and J lost 0 bases, with 11 bases between them. The CDR3 spans 14 residues. The CDR3: CASSPDRSSYEQYF. The CDR3 bases are TGTGCCAGCAGTCCCGACAGGAGCTCCTACGAGCAGTACTTC.

V and J are TRBV28 and TRBJ2-1; 9 nucleotides agree with TRBD2. After removal of 6 bases from V and 2 bases from J, the junction contained 5 bases not matched to a gene. In germline, CDR1 is MDHEN, CDR2 SYDVKM. The CDR3 has 15 residues. CDR3 residues: CASRSGGPAYNEQFF. CDR3 bases: TGTGCCAGCAGGAGCGGGGGGCCCGCCTACAATGAGCAGTTCTTC.